This T cell receptor beta chain was sequenced during a study of blood T cell repertoires in COVID-19. Germline V gene data show CDR1 as MDHEN and CDR2 as SYDVKM. The CDR3 is 13 residues long. Trimming at V came to 4 bases and at J to 6 bases, leaving 4 bases not matched to a gene. Authors' methods: Quantification of nucleated cells was approximated via reference gene primer amplification. Method: immunoSEQ multiplex PCR; TCRdb's copy keeps in-frame clones and lacks some. V, J and clone size reflect that table, while D and trimming were determined from the DNA. The table records some 370,000 clones, more than 75% of them present only once.

The V gene is TRBV28, the J gene TRBJ2-5; 8 bases map to TRBD1. This sequence was found in a woman in her twenties or thirties with COVID-19, enrolled during active disease. What was sequenced was peripheral blood. CDR3 in amino acids: CASSWDRRQTQYF. The CDR3 DNA reads as TGTGCCAGCAGTTGGGACAGGCGGCAGACCCAGTACTTC.